This entry lists 11 T cell receptor beta chains sequenced from one sample in a study of CD8 T cells in Susac syndrome (dated by TCRdb to between 2017 and 2020). Receptor libraries were prepared by the immunoSEQ multiplex PCR assay. RNA was extracted with the RNeasy kit and roughly 0.5 to 1 ug was reverse transcribed using random hexamers. TCRdb passed the public sequencing reads through fastp at Q25 and MiXCR, retaining productive beta sequences. Every distinct CDR3 protein forms one entry, paired with its most common genes and DNA. The sample has 130,000 or so distinct CDR3 sequences on record, over 75% of them singletons. 0.45% to 0.6% of the sample rests with the top ten. What was sequenced was CD8+ T cells from PBMCs. The origin of the receptors is a human donor with multiple sclerosis.

The rearrangement joins TRBV7-9 to TRBJ1-4; D is unresolved. V lost 4 bases and J lost 14, with 14 bases in between. Per the germline V gene, CDR1 is SEHNR and CDR2 is FQNEAQ (reference sequence). The CDR3 runs to 12 residues. Written as DNA, the CDR3 is TGTGCCAGCAGCTCAGACCGGTCGAATCTGTTTTTT. Protein: CASSSDRSNLFF.

This chain uses TRBV20-1 with TRBJ1-5; D not certain. V lost 0 bases, J lost 0 bases, and 9 bases lay in between. The germline gives CDR1 DFQATT, CDR2 SNEGSKA (reference sequence). This CDR3 contains 15 residues. The CDR3 DNA sequence: TGCAGTGCTAGAGAACAGCCTAATAGCAATCAGCCCCAGCATTTT. Amino acid sequence: CSAREQPNSNQPQHF.

The chain couples TRBV5-8 to TRBJ1-4; D remains unclear. V was shortened by 4 bases and J by 6 bases, with 19 bases between the two germline ends. CDR1 and CDR2 (germline): SGHTS, YDEGEE. The CDR3 sequence is 16 residues long. The CDR3 nucleotides read TGTGCCAGCAGCCAACCTAACAGCTTCGTGGATGAAAAACTGTTTTTT. Amino acids: CASSQPNSFVDEKLFF. Supplemented by reference TRBV5-8 and TRBJ1-4, the full variable domain reads EAGVTQSPTHLIKTRGQQATLRCSPISGHTSVYWYQQALGLGLQFLLWYDEGEERNRGNFPPRFSGRQFPNYSSELNVNALELEDSALYLCASSQPNSFVDEKLFFGSGTQLSVL.

The chain has TRBV19 and TRBJ2-1; D may be TRBD2 (6 bases). V lost 1 base to trimming and J lost 5 bases, with 9 bases between them. The CDR3 loop spans 14 amino acids. The germline V gene encodes CDR1 LNHDA and CDR2 SQIVND (reference sequence). CDR3 sequence reads: CASSIVGGDNEQFF. CDR3 nucleotides: TGTGCCAGTAGTATAGTCGGAGGGGACAATGAGCAGTTCTTC.

V usage is TRBV12-3 or TRBV12-4 and J usage is TRBJ1-4, with a weak D call TRBD1 (5 bases). There are 17 residues in the CDR3. Trimming shortened V by 4 bases and J by 4 bases, and 19 bases separated the two germline ends. The chain's CDR3 is CASSSSAPGPNNEKLFF. The CDR3 nucleotides read TGTGCCAGCAGTTCCTCTGCCCCAGGGCCCAATAATGAAAAACTGTTTTTT.

The rearrangement uses TRBV27 and TRBJ2-2; no definite D call. Trimming removed 2 bases at V and 6 bases at J, with 10 bases between. Germline lookup yields CDR1 MNHEY and CDR2 SMNVEV (reference sequence). The CDR3 spans 14 residues. This CDR3 is CASSLIRTAGELFF. Written as DNA, the CDR3 is TGTGCCAGCAGTTTAATCCGGACGGCCGGGGAGCTGTTTTTT.

The rearrangement links TRBV21-1 to TRBJ1-5; TRBD1 is taken as the D call from the table, unchecked against the DNA. TRBV21-1 is shown as a pseudogene. The CDR3 runs to 22 residues. DNA for the CDR3: TGTGCCAGCAGCAAAGTTCCTACCAAGACCAAAGGGGGGGCCGGGAGCAATCAGCCCCAGCATTTT. This codes for CASSKVPTKTKGGAGSNQPQHF.

The rearrangement links TRBV27 to TRBJ2-7; D gene uncertain. Germline CDR1 and CDR2: MNHEY and SMNVEV (reference sequence). The CDR3 extends over 13 amino acids. Trimming took 6 bases from V and 3 from J, leaving 12 bases between them. The CDR3 DNA reads TGTGCCAGCAGCCCTTCTCCGGACTACGAGCAGTACTTC. This encodes CASSPSPDYEQYF.

The J gene is TRBJ1-4, the V gene TRBV7-9; 10 nucleotides line up with TRBD1. Trimming at V came to 5 bases and at J to 0 bases, leaving 12 bases not matched to a gene. CDR1 is SEHNR and CDR2 is FQNEAQ in the germline V gene (reference sequence). The CDR3 loop spans 19 amino acids. The CDR3 region has the DNA TGTGCCAGCAGCCCGCCGGGACAGGGGATTATTGCAACTAATGAAAAACTGTTTTTT. This sequence encodes CASSPPGQGIIATNEKLFF.

This clonotype was seen only once. The gene calls are TRBV27 and TRBJ2-5; D is ambiguous. The CDR3 contains 13 residues. Looked up from germline, CDR1 is MNHEY and CDR2 is SMNVEV (reference sequence). With 8 bases removed from V and 2 bases from J, the gap between germline ends came to 12 bases. The CDR3 nucleotides are TGTGCCAGCGGGCGGACGGGTCAAGAGACCCAGTACTTC. Translated: CASGRTGQETQYF.

CDR3 in DNA: TGCAGTGCTAGGGACTGGGAGGGGTCCTACAATGAGCAGTTCTTC. The encoded protein is CSARDWEGSYNEQFF. The chain links TRBV20-1 to TRBJ2-1, with 7 bases aligning to TRBD2. CDR3 length: 15 amino acids. Germline values: CDR1 DFQATT, CDR2 SNEGSKA (reference sequence). V was clipped by 3 bases and J by 1 base; unmatched bases: 6.